This TCR beta chain was observed in a study of cytomegalovirus exposure and HLA in healthy donors. Concerning this clone: Its antigen remains unknown.

The PCR made use of 60 Vbeta and 13 Jbeta primers. TCRdb keeps only in-frame clones here, not all; method: immunoSEQ multiplex PCR. The sample has 90,000 to 150,000 clones, under 80% seen once. The CDR3 is 12 amino acids. V was pared by 6 bases and J by 0 bases, with 6 bases between. Germline V gene lookup returns CDR1 KGHSH and CDR2 LQKENI. Study-level results: A few of the chains that were CMV-associated were confirmed in vitro to be specific for CMV antigens. A later analysis linked a missense DCLRE1C variant to TCR beta V- and J-gene trimming. Associated with cytomegalovirus, according to the listing, were 164 TCR beta chains.

The chain joins TRBV18 to TRBJ2-7; D remains ambiguous. The sample was PBMCs. The origin of this receptor is a woman in her 50s in good health and CMV-seropositive. The CDR3 loop is CASSGSSYEQYF. In nucleotides, the CDR3 is TGTGCCAGCTCGGGCAGCTCCTACGAGCAGTACTTC. Full variable domain (missing parts from reference TRBV18 and TRBJ2-7): NAGVMQNPRHLVRRRGQEARLRCSPMKGHSHVYWYRQLPEEGLKFMVYLQKENIIDESGMPKERFSAEFPKEGPSILRIQQVVRGDSAAYFCASSGSSYEQYFGPGTRLTVT.